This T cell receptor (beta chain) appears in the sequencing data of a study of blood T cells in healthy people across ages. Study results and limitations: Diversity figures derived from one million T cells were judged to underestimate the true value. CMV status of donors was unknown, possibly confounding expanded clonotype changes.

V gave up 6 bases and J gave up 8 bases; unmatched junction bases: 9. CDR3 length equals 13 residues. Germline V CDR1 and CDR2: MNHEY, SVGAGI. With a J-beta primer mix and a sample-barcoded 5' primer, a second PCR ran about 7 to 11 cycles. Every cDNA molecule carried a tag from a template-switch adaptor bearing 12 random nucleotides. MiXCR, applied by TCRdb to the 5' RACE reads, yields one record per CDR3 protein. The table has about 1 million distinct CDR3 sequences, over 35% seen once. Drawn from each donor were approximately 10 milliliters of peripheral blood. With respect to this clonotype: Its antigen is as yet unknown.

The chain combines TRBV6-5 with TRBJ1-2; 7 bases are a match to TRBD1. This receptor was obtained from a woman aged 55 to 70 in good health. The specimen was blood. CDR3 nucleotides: TGTGCCAGCAGCCTAATAGGGGGCGCGGGCTACACCTTC. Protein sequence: CASSLIGGAGYTF.